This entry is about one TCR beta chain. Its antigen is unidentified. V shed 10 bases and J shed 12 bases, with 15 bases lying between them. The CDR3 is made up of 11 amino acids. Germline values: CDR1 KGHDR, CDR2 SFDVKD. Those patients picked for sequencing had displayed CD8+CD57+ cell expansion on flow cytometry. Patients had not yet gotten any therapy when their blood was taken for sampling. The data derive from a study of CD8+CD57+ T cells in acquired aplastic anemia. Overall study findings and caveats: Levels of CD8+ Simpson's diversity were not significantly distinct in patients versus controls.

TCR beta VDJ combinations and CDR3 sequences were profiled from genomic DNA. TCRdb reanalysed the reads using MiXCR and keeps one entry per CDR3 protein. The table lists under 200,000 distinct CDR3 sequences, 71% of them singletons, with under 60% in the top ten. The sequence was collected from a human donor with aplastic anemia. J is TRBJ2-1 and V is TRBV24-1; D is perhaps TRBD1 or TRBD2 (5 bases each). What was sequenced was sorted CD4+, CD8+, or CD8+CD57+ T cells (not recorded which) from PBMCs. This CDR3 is CATAMGDLQFF. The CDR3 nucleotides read TGTGCCACGGCAATGGGGGATCTGCAGTTCTTC.